The clone carrying this TCR beta chain has more than one count but fewer than ten. The antigen remains undetermined. Produced via immunoSEQ multiplex PCR; TCRdb's table is partial and in-frame only. The sample contains around 2,400 clones, about 40% of which appear only once. The CDR3 sequence is 16 residues long. CDR1 is KGHSH and CDR2 is LQKENI in the germline V gene. Trimming shortened V by 4 bases and J by 4 bases, and 18 bases separated the two germline ends. The sample is drawn from a study of immune evolution from preneoplasia to lung adenocarcinoma. Regarding the study as a whole: Top clone frequencies peaked in normal lung, apparently declining through invasive adenocarcinoma.

This TCR came from a person between 60 and 79 years old with lung adenocarcinoma. Material for sequencing was FFPE adjacent normal lung tissue. This rearrangement joins TRBV18 to TRBJ2-3; D is possibly TRBD2 (5 bases). This CDR3 is CASSRIPGGEADTQYF. DNA of the CDR3: TGTGCCAGCTCACGGATCCCAGGAGGTGAGGCAGATACGCAGTATTTT.